The subject of this entry is one T cell receptor beta chain. Its antigen remains unknown. This entry comes from a study of early T cells in non-severe SARS-CoV-2 infection. The TCR library protocol attached unique molecular identifiers to the individual cDNA molecules. TCRdb fed the 5' RACE reads into MiXCR, producing one record per CDR3 protein. Found here are fewer than 100,000 distinct CDR3 sequences, about 12% of them singletons; the top ten hold around 3.6%. The study, taken as a whole, reports: Matching with VDJdb favored anti-spike CD8 responses (missing private and CD4 specificities).

This TCR was recovered from an adult who was a healthcare worker with PCR-confirmed SARS-CoV-2 infection or an uninfected control (not recorded which). The sample was whole blood.

The CDR3 loop reads CASSQDRTSGRSAGELFF. CDR3 DNA: TGTGCCAGCAGCCAAGATAGGACTAGCGGGAGATCCGCCGGGGAGCTGTTTTTT. The J gene is TRBJ2-2, the V gene TRBV4-2; TRBD2 matches 13 bases. CDR1 and CDR2 from the germline V gene are LGHNA and YNFKEQ. The ends lost 0 bases at V and 6 bases at J; junction bases unmatched: 7. This CDR3 spans 18 amino acids.